The source of this T cell receptor beta chain is a study of cytomegalovirus exposure and HLA in healthy donors. Study-wide findings and caveats: Apart from CMV serostatus, no immune exposure information was available. An analysis was carried out at a later point. It showed that HLA-associated TCR beta chains were more clonally expanded than equally common non-associated chains.

Every donor was a healthy person donating bone marrow. Likely unrecorded immune exposures existed in these nominally healthy donors. Comments on this clone: Its antigen is undetermined.

The germline V and J ends were trimmed by 3 bases and 4 bases, with 13 bases remaining between them. CDR3 length: 14 residues. Per germline, CDR1 WNHNN and CDR2 SYGVQD (reference sequence). Amplification used 60 Vbeta primers and 13 Jbeta primers. Generated by immunoSEQ multiplex PCR, the TCRdb table keeps only in-frame clones and is missing some. The sample holds roughly 58,000 clones. Sample: PBMCs. The rearrangement joins TRBV10-1 to TRBJ2-7, with a tentative D call TRBD2 (6 bases). The sequence was collected from a woman aged 45-60 years in good health and CMV-seropositive. The CDR3 sequence: CASSDELALYEQYF. The CDR3 DNA reads as TGCGCCAGCAGTGATGAGCTAGCGCTTTACGAGCAGTACTTC.